This T cell receptor (beta chain) is drawn from a study of shared T cell receptors in the human thymus. Assay: immunoSEQ multiplex PCR; the TCRdb copy retains only in-frame clones and omits some. The repertoire includes under 450,000 clones, 95% of them detected once, and 0.015% to 0.02% sits in the top ten. Losses at the gene ends were 6 bases for V and 2 bases for J; bases not matched to a gene: 8. Germline CDR1 reads SNHLY; CDR2 reads FYNNEI. CDR3 size: 15 residues. V is TRBV2 and J is TRBJ2-7; the match to TRBD2 covers 9 bases. The sample taken for sequencing was thymocytes. This receptor was identified in a human donor. CDR3 protein: CASSQAGGSTYEQYF. The CDR3 region has the DNA TGTGCCAGCAGCCAAGCGGGAGGCTCCACCTACGAGCAGTACTTC.